The rows below give T cell receptor beta chains drawn from one sample of a study of quantifying T cell responses using KT2 cells. TCRdb itself ran the UMI-ligation and nested PCR reads through MiXCR, one entry per CDR3 protein. The data show 45,000 to 65,000 distinct CDR3 sequences, 12% seen once. Sequenced input: PBMCs spiked with cells of the T cell clone KT2. The receptors derive from a human donor. CDR3s include the opening cysteine and the closing phenylalanine or tryptophan. A D gene is named only where the DNA matches it firmly. For some rows the clone size is stated as once, few or many, or as a class when expanded; others skip it.

D | J | V | size | DNA | CDR3
NA | TRBJ1-5 | TRBV6-6 | NA | TGTGCCAGCAGCGACGGGGCGTATAGCAATCAGCCCCAGCATTTT | CASSDGAYSNQPQHF
TRBD1 | TRBJ2-1 | TRBV2 | NA | TGTGCCAGCAGCCGGGACAGGGTAGGAGTAGAGAATGAGCAGTTCTTC | CASSRDRVGVENEQFF
NA | TRBJ2-7 | TRBV12-3/TRBV12-4 | NA | TGTGCCAGCAGTTCTATTGGGTACGAGCAGTACTTC | CASSSIGYEQYF
TRBD1 | TRBJ1-1 | TRBV29-1 | few | TGCAGCGCGCGGGACAGGGAAGGCACTGAAGCTTTCTTT | CSARDREGTEAFF
NA | TRBJ1-6 | TRBV7-2 | few | TGTGCCAGCAGCTTAGTAGTCGGAAATAATTCACCCCTCCACTTT | CASSLVVGNNSPLHF
NA | TRBJ2-1 | TRBV28 | NA | TGTGCCAGCAGTTTCTACGCCTCGAGCTCCTACAATGAGCAGTTCTTC | CASSFYASSSYNEQFF
TRBD1 | TRBJ1-2 | TRBV11-3 | few | TGTGCCAGCAGCCAGAGACAGGGCCCTAACTATGGCTACACCTTC | CASSQRQGPNYGYTF
NA | TRBJ1-6 | TRBV20-1 | NA | TGCAGTGCCCCGTACCATACGGTGGGGGTAATGTATAATTCACCCCTCCACTTT | CSAPYHTVGVMYNSPLHF
NA | TRBJ2-1 | TRBV21-1 | few | TGTGCCAGCAGCAAAAGAGGGGACAGGGGTGACAATGAGCAGTTCTTC | CASSKRGDRGDNEQFF
NA | TRBJ1-2 | TRBV29-1 | NA | TGCAGCGTTGGGACGGGACAAGAACTTCCTAACTATGGCTACACCTTC | CSVGTGQELPNYGYTF
NA | TRBJ1-1 | TRBV13 | many | TGTGCCAGCAGCCAAGGACAGATGAACACTGAAGCTTTCTTT | CASSQGQMNTEAFF
TRBD1 | TRBJ1-5 | TRBV5-6 | few | TGTGCCAGCAGCTGGACAGGGGGCAGGTTGAGCAATCAGCCCCAGCATTTT | CASSWTGGRLSNQPQHF
NA | TRBJ1-5 | TRBV7-8 | NA | TGTGCCAGCAGCTTAGACCTTGTTTTTCAGCCCCAGCATTTT | CASSLDLVFQPQHF
TRBD2 | TRBJ2-3 | TRBV4-2 | NA | TGTGCCAGCAGCCAAGATGGACCTAGCGGGGGCACAGATACGCAGTATTTT | CASSQDGPSGGTDTQYF
TRBD2 | TRBJ2-2 | TRBV12-3/TRBV12-4 | few | TGTGCCAGCAGTTTCGCGACTAGCGGAACCCACACCGGGGAGCTGTTTTTT | CASSFATSGTHTGELFF
TRBD2 | TRBJ2-7 | TRBV6-2/TRBV6-3 | few | TGTGCCAGCAGTTACTCCGGGAGCGGGAGTTTCTACGAGCAGTACTTC | CASSYSGSGSFYEQYF
NA | TRBJ2-7 | TRBV20-1 | NA | TGCAGTGCTAAAGGGCAACCGCCCCCCTACGAGCAGTACTTC | CSAKGQPPPYEQYF
NA | TRBJ1-3 | TRBV20-1 | NA | TGCAGTGCTACGACAACCTCTGGAAACACCATATATTTT | CSATTTSGNTIYF
NA | TRBJ1-2 | TRBV29-1 | NA | TGCAGCGTTGCCCAGTCTAACTATGGCTACACCTTC | CSVAQSNYGYTF
NA | TRBJ1-3 | TRBV18 | NA | TGTGCCAGCTCACCACCGGATCCCGGAAACACCATATATTTT | CASSPPDPGNTIYF
NA | TRBJ2-5 | TRBV10-3 | NA | TGTGCCATCAGTGCTGTGGGGGACGAGACCCAGTACTTC | CAISAVGDETQYF
TRBD2 | TRBJ2-2 | TRBV20-1 | many | TGCGGACTAGCCGGGGCCGGGGAGCTGTTTTTT | CGLAGAGELFF
TRBD1 | TRBJ1-1 | TRBV27 | few | TGTGCCAGCAGTCCCGGACAGGGGGGAACCCGGTCTGAAGCTTTCTTT | CASSPGQGGTRSEAFF
NA | TRBJ1-2 | TRBV12-5 | NA | TGTGCTAGTGGCCCTGACACTGGGACGGACACGGGGTACACCTTC | CASGPDTGTDTGYTF
TRBD2 | TRBJ2-1 | TRBV7-2 | many | TGTGCCAGCAGAGCGGGAGGGCCAAGAAATGAGCAGTTCTTC | CASRAGGPRNEQFF
NA | TRBJ2-7 | TRBV20-1 | many | TGCAGTGCTCTCCCTCGGGAGTTCCCCTACGAGCAGTACTTC | CSALPREFPYEQYF
TRBD1 | TRBJ1-1 | TRBV27 | few | TGTGCCAGCAGTTTCAGGGGGAGGTCTGAAGCTTTCTTT | CASSFRGRSEAFF
NA | TRBJ2-4 | TRBV28 | many | TGTGCCAGCAATCCGACAGGAGCCAAAAACATTCAGTACTTC | CASNPTGAKNIQYF
TRBD2 | TRBJ2-1 | TRBV15 | few | TGTGCCACCAGCAGAGTGACTAGCGGGCTCACTGACAATGAGCAGTTCTTC | CATSRVTSGLTDNEQFF
TRBD2 | TRBJ2-1 | TRBV9 | NA | TGTGCCAGCAGCGCCCTCGGGAGGGAGGGATACAATGAGCAGTTCTTC | CASSALGREGYNEQFF
NA | TRBJ2-5 | TRBV7-9 | few | TGTGCCAGCAGCTTAGGGTCCGGCCAAGAGACCCAGTACTTC | CASSLGSGQETQYF
NA | TRBJ1-1 | TRBV7-9 | many | TGTGCCAGCAGCTGGATCGGTAATACTGAAGCTTTCTTT | CASSWIGNTEAFF
NA | TRBJ2-1 | TRBV10-1 | NA | TGCGCCAGCAGTTCTATTCGCGGGCCCTACAATGAGCAGTTCTTC | CASSSIRGPYNEQFF
TRBD2 | TRBJ2-3 | TRBV7-6 | NA | TGTGCCAGCAGCCCTCAAGCGGGAGGTCCTTTCGGTACGCAGTATTTT | CASSPQAGGPFGTQYF
TRBD2 | TRBJ2-3 | TRBV12-5 | NA | TGTGCTAGTGGTTTAAGACTAGCGGGGGGCATGTCAGATACGCAGTATTTT | CASGLRLAGGMSDTQYF
NA | TRBJ1-1 | TRBV7-8 | medium-sized | TGTGCCAGCAGCTTAGGACAGAACACTGAAGCTTTCTTT | CASSLGQNTEAFF
TRBD2 | TRBJ2-7 | TRBV20-1 | NA | TGCAGTGCCGCCCGGACTAGCGGGAAGTACGAGCAGTACTTC | CSAARTSGKYEQYF
TRBD2 | TRBJ2-5 | TRBV5-1 | many | TGCGCCAGCAGCCCGGGGACTAGCGAGACCCAGTACTTC | CASSPGTSETQYF
NA | TRBJ1-3 | TRBV6-5 | NA | TGTGCCAGCAGTTACTCGGAAATCTCTGGAAACACCATATATTTT | CASSYSEISGNTIYF
NA | TRBJ1-5 | TRBV6-2/TRBV6-3 | NA | TGTGCCAGCTTTGATGGCGGGGCGAGCAATCAGCCCCAGCATTTT | CASFDGGASNQPQHF
TRBD2 | TRBJ2-3 | TRBV11-3 | few | TGTGCCAGCAGCAAGCTAGCGGGTGCCACAGATACGCAGTATTTT | CASSKLAGATDTQYF
NA | TRBJ1-1 | TRBV11-3 | few | TGTGCCAGCAGTTCCGATTTGACTGAAGCTTTCTTT | CASSSDLTEAFF
TRBD2 | TRBJ2-4 | TRBV15 | NA | TGTGCCACCAGCACCGTAGCGGGAGGGATTCACATTCAGTACTTC | CATSTVAGGIHIQYF
TRBD1 | TRBJ2-2 | TRBV14 | NA | TGTGCCAGCAGCCGGGGGACAGGGAGGACCGGGGAGCTGTTTTTT | CASSRGTGRTGELFF
TRBD2 | TRBJ2-7 | TRBV7-9 | NA | TGTGCCAGCAGCTTCCTAGCGGGGGGGCCAGTCGAGCAGTACTTC | CASSFLAGGPVEQYF
NA | TRBJ2-7 | TRBV29-1 | few | TGCAGCGTTGAAGATCAGGGGACCTCCTCCTACGAGCAGTACTTC | CSVEDQGTSSYEQYF
NA | TRBJ2-2 | TRBV6-4 | NA | TGTGCCAGCGCACAAGGGGCTCCTAACACCGGGGAGCTGTTTTTT | CASAQGAPNTGELFF
TRBD2 | TRBJ2-3 | TRBV10-3 | NA | TGTGCCATCAGCCCCCTACAAGCGGGGGTAACTAGCACAGATACGCAGTATTTT | CAISPLQAGVTSTDTQYF
NA | TRBJ2-1 | TRBV20-1 | few | TGCAGTGCACCTGGGGGCAATGAGCAGTTCTTC | CSAPGGNEQFF
NA | TRBJ1-5 | TRBV13 | NA | TGTGCCAGCAGCCGATGGGGGATTAAGCCCCAGCATTTT | CASSRWGIKPQHF
NA | TRBJ1-4 | TRBV5-4 | NA | TGTGCCAGCAGCTCCGGGAACAGGGTAAATGAAAAACTGTTTTTT | CASSSGNRVNEKLFF
NA | TRBJ2-4 | TRBV30 | many | TGTGCCTGGAGTGTAGTCTGGCTGGGAGCCAAAAACATTCAGTACTTC | CAWSVVWLGAKNIQYF
NA | TRBJ2-7 | TRBV7-2 | few | TGTGCCAGCAGCTTAAGGGGTGCACTAAGAAGCTCCTACGAGCAGTACTTC | CASSLRGALRSSYEQYF
NA | TRBJ1-1 | TRBV2 | NA | TGTCCCAGCAAGCCCGGGGGGGCGAGGAACACTGAAGCTTTCTTT | CPSKPGGARNTEAFF